This paragraph covers one TCR beta chain sequence. These data come from a study of blood T cell repertoires in COVID-19. Across the study: The United States, Italy and Spain provided the acute and convalescent COVID-19 samples. T cells, B-cell-depleted T cells, or PBMCs supplied cDNA or gDNA.

Authors' analysis steps: Amplification from reference gene primers served as the basis for estimated nucleated cell counts. Clones were sequenced by immunoSEQ multiplex PCR, and TCRdb holds only the in-frame ones, with some missing. From that table come the V and J calls and clone size; the DNA was used to work out D and trimming. The sample consists of more than 95,000 clones, 80% to 90% of them appearing once. V shed 2 bases and J shed 5 bases, with 22 bases lying between them. This CDR3 has 18 residues. Looked up from germline, CDR1 is SGHDT and CDR2 is YYEEEE. The sequencing sample was made of peripheral blood. The chain combines TRBV5-6 with TRBJ1-4; weak D call: TRBD1 (5 bases). The clonotype was recovered from a man aged 55 to 69 with acute or convalescent COVID-19. The CDR3 region is CASSLRLTAPAFNEKLFF. In DNA, the CDR3 is TGTGCCAGCAGCTTACGATTGACAGCGCCGGCTTTCAATGAAAAACTGTTTTTT.